Reported below is one TCR beta chain. Losses at the gene ends were 5 bases for V and 4 bases for J; bases not matched to a gene: 9. The germline CDR1 and CDR2 sequences are SNHLY and FYNNEI. The CDR3 covers 17 residues. All enrollees were roughly 18 to 100 years old and from about two dozen US areas. Researchers sorted participants into cohorts using their self-reported clinical history. Recovered status in Cohort 3 required two negative PCRs, clearance, or symptom resolution. This entry is derived from a study of blood T cell repertoires in COVID-19. Study context: PBMCs, B-cell-depleted T cells, or T cells were the source of the cDNA or gDNA that made up the material.

TCRdb keeps only in-frame clones here, not all; method: immunoSEQ multiplex PCR. This sample has over 350,000 clones, with about 88% found just once. The chain uses TRBV2 and TRBJ2-1; 12 bases align to TRBD2. The sequencing input was PBMCs or T cells enriched from blood (not recorded which). The sequence derives from a woman under 30 who had recovered from COVID-19. The CDR3 DNA sequence: TGTGCCAGCAGTCCACGCGGACTAGCGGGGATATACAATGAGCAGTTCTTC. Its translation is CASSPRGLAGIYNEQFF.